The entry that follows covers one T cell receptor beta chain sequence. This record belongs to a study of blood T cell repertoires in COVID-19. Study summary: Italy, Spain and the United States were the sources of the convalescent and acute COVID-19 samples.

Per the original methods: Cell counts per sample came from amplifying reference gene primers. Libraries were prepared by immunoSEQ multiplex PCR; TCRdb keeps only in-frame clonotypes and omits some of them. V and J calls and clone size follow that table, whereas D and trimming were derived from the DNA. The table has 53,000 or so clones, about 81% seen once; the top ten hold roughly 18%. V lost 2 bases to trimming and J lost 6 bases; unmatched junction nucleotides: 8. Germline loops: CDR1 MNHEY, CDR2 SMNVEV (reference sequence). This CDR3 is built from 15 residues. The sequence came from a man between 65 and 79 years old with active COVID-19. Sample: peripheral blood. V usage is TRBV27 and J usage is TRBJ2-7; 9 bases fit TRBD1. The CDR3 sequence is CASSLTGTGYGEQYF. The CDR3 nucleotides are TGTGCCAGCAGTTTAACCGGGACAGGGTACGGCGAGCAGTACTTC.